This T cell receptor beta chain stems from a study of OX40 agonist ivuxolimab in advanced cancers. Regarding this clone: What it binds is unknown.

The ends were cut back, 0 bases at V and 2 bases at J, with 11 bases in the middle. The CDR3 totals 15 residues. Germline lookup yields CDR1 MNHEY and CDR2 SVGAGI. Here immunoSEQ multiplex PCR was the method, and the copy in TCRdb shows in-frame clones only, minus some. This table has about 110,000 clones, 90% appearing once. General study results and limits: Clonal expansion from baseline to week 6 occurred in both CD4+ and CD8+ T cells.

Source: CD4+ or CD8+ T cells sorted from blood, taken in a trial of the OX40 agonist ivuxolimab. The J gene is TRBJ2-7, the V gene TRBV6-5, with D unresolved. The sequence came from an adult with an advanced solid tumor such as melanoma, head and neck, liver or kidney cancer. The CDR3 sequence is CASSYSHSSPYEQYF. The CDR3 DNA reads TGTGCCAGCAGTTACTCCCACTCGAGTCCCTACGAGCAGTACTTC.